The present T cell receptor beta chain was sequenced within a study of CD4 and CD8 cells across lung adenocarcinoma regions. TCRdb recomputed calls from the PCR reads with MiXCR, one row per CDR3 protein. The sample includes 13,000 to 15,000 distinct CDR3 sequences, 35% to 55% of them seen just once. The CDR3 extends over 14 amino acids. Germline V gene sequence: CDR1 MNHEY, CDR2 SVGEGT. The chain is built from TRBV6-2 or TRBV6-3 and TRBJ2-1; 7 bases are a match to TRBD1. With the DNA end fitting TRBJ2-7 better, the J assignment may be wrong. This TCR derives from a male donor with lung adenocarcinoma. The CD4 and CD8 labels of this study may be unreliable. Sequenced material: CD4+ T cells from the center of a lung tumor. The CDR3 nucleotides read TGTGCGGGCAAAGGGGGCCAGGCCAAAGAGACGCAGTACTTC. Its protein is CAGKGGQAKETQYF.